The T cell receptor beta chain described here comes from a study of CD8+ T cells in alopecia areata. For the study at large: Affected scalp percentage set treated patients' severity scores. Overall study results and limits: Among the 100 top clones, expanded CD8+ clones, like scalp clonality, were significantly decreased by tofacitinib. Under tofacitinib, numerous expanded lesional clonotypes remained detectable in scalp and blood.

cDNA serving as the sequencing template came from extracted, reverse transcribed RNA. Profiled with immunoSEQ multiplex PCR; TCRdb holds only in-frame clones, not every one. Here the sample spans 150,000 to 200,000 clones, roughly 70% being singletons. This clone turned up a few times. Antigen: not known. The sample's treatment: oral pan-JAK inhibitor, 5-10 mg twice daily. Using a FACSAria, the CD4+ and CD8+ T cells were sorted from the PBMCs. Germline assignment: CDR1 MNHNY and CDR2 SVGAGI (reference sequence). The ends lost 7 bases at V and 2 bases at J; junction bases unmatched: 11. The CDR3 contains 15 residues.

Sequenced material: CD4+ T cells sorted from blood, taken around week 49, from a patient treated with tofacitinib. The origin of this receptor is a human donor with alopecia areata. This chain connects TRBV6-6 to TRBJ2-7; 7 bases fit TRBD1. This chain's CDR3 is CASTLVGQVTYEQYF. The CDR3 nucleotides are TGTGCCAGCACTTTAGTCGGACAGGTAACCTACGAGCAGTACTTC.